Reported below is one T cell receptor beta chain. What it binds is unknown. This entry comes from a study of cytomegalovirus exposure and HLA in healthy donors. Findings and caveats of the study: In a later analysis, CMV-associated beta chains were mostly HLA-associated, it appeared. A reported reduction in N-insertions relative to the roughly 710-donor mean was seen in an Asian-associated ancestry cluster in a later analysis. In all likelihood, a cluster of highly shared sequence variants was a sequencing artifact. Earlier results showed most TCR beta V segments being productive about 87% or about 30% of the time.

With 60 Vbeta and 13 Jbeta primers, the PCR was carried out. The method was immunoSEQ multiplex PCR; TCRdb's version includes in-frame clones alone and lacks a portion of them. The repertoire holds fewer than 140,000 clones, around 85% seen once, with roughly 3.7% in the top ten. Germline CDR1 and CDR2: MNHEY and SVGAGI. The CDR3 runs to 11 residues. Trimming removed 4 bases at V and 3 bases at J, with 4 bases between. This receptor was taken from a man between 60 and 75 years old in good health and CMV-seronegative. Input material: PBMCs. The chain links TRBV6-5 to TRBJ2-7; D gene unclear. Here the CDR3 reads CASSFGYEQYF. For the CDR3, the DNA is TGTGCCAGCAGTTTCGGCTACGAGCAGTACTTC.